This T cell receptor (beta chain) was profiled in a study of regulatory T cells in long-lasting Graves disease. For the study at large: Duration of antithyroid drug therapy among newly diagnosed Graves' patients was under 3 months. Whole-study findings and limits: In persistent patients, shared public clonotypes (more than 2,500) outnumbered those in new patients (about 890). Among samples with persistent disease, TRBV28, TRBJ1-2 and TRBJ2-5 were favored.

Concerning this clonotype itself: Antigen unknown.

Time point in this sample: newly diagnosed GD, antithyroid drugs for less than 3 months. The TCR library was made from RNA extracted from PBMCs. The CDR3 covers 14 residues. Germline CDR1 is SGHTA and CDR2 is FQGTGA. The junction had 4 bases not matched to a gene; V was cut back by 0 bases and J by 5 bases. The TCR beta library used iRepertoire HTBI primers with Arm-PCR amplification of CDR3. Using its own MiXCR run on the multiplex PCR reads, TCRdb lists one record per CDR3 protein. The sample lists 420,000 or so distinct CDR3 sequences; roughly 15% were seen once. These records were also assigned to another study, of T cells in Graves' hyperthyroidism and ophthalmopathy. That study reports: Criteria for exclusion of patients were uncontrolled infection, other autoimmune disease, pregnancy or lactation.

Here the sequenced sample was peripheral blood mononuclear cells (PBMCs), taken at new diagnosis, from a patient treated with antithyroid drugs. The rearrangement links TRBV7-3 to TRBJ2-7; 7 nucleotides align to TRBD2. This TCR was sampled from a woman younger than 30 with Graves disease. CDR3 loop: CASSLTGAGDEQYF. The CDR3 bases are TGTGCCAGCAGCTTAACAGGGGCGGGGGACGAGCAGTACTTC.